One sample yielded the 32 T cell receptor beta chains listed below, sequenced in a study of shared clonotypes between healthy human individuals. Sequenced by immunoSEQ multiplex PCR; TCRdb stores in-frame clones only, minus some. The sample lists about 2.3 million clones; about nine tenths were seen once. The sample comprised naive CD4+ T cells from PBMCs. Subset: CD45RA+ positively selected. The source is a man younger than 35 in good health. Some clones in this sample may be carry-over from other donors' samples.

The chain joins TRBV18 to TRBJ2-1, with 8 positions matching TRBD2. V was pared by 0 bases and J by 8 bases, with 6 bases of the junction left unmatched. The CDR3 totals 15 residues. The V gene's germline CDR1 is KGHSH and CDR2 LQKENI. Here the CDR3 DNA reads TGTGCCAGCTCACCACCCTCAAAGACTAGCGATGAGCAGTTCTTC. Protein: CASSPPSKTSDEQFF.

CDR3 nucleotides: TGTGCCAGCAGCCTAGCGGACCTGGCGGGAGAGCAGTACTTC. This sequence encodes CASSLADLAGEQYF. J is TRBJ2-7 and V is TRBV11-2; TRBD2 aligns across 7 bases. The CDR3 contains 14 residues. CDR1 SGHAT and CDR2 FQNNGV come from the germline V gene. Trimming removed 5 bases from V and 7 bases from J; junction bases left unmatched: 11.

This chain uses TRBV29-1 with TRBJ1-3, with 9 bases matching TRBD1. Germline V CDR1 and CDR2: SQVTM, ANQGSEA. The CDR3 contains 15 residues. Losses at the gene ends were 0 bases for V and 4 bases for J; bases not matched to a gene: 4. In DNA, the CDR3 is TGCAGCGTTGAAGAAGGGACAGGGTTAGGAAACACCATATATTTT. Protein product: CSVEEGTGLGNTIYF.

The chain combines TRBV7-9 with TRBJ1-5; no firm D call. Trimming removed 2 bases from V and 0 bases from J, with 5 bases in between. The V gene's germline CDR1 is SEHNR and CDR2 FQNEAQ (reference sequence). The CDR3 is 14 residues long. CDR3 protein: CASSLSRSNQPQHF. In DNA form, the CDR3 reads TGTGCCAGCAGCTTATCGCGTAGCAATCAGCCCCAGCATTTT. Drawing the rest from reference TRBV7-9 and TRBJ1-5, the complete variable domain is DTGVSQNPRHKITKRGQNVTFRCDPISEHNRLYWYRQTLGQGPEFLTYFQNEAQLEKSRLLSDRFSAERPKGSFSTLEIQRTEQGDSAMYLCASSLSRSNQPQHFGDGTRLSIL.

This sequence joins TRBV6-1 and TRBJ1-5; D remains ambiguous. The CDR3 is 15 amino acids. The germline gives CDR1 MNHNS, CDR2 SASEGT. V was clipped by 0 bases and J by 9 bases, with 15 bases between them. This chain's CDR3 is CASSEASGGPGPQHF. CDR3 DNA: TGTGCCAGCAGTGAAGCGTCGGGCGGACCTGGGCCCCAGCATTTT.

The rearrangement joins TRBV4-2 to TRBJ2-7; no firm D call. The germline V gene encodes CDR1 LGHNA and CDR2 YNFKEQ. Trimming took off 1 base at V and 2 bases at J, with 9 bases between the two ends. The CDR3 is 14 amino acids. The CDR3 spells CASSQAARTYEQYF. The CDR3 DNA sequence: TGTGCCAGCAGCCAAGCGGCGAGGACCTACGAGCAGTACTTC.

The chain links TRBV6-5 to TRBJ2-3; maybe TRBD1 (6 bases). Germline V lookup: CDR1 MNHEY, CDR2 SVGAGI. CDR3 size: 15 residues. The V end was cut by 5 bases, the J end by 6 bases, with 18 bases between. The CDR3 nucleotides read TGTGCCAGCAGTAGGACAGCTACGGGATTCGATACGCAGTATTTT. Its translation: CASSRTATGFDTQYF.

J is TRBJ2-1 and V is TRBV5-1, with 10 bases lining up with TRBD2. Germline CDR1 SGHRS, CDR2 YFSETQ. The CDR3 is made up of 17 amino acids. J was trimmed by 5 bases and V by 3 bases; bases with no gene match: 11. The CDR3: CASSSPGLANPNNEQFF. Here the CDR3 DNA reads TGCGCCAGCAGCTCGCCGGGACTAGCGAACCCGAACAATGAGCAGTTCTTC.

The chain links TRBV29-1 to TRBJ2-1; 13 bases map to TRBD2. Losses at the gene ends were 6 bases for V and 9 bases for J; bases not matched to a gene: 5. Looked up from germline, CDR1 is SQVTM and CDR2 is ANQGSEA. The CDR3 consists of 13 residues. The CDR3: CSVGTSGKVEQFF. The CDR3 DNA reads TGCAGCGTCGGGACTAGCGGGAAGGTTGAGCAGTTCTTC.

The chain is built from TRBV25-1 and TRBJ1-6; weak D call: TRBD1 (5 bases). V lost 5 bases to trimming and J lost 10 bases, with 12 bases between them. The CDR3 length is 13 residues. Germline lookup yields CDR1 MGHDK and CDR2 SYGVNS. The CDR3 region has the DNA TGTGCCAGCAGTCCGCAGGGTAACTCACCCCTCCACTTT. Translated, it gives CASSPQGNSPLHF.

Comments on this clone: The same CDR3 can be traced to other DNA sequences in this sample. This chain joins TRBV6-5 and TRBJ1-1, with TRBD1 identical over 7 bases. CDR1 is MNHEY, CDR2 SVGAGI, per germline. The CDR3 is made up of 13 amino acids. V gave up 6 bases and J gave up 3 bases; unmatched junction bases: 4. The CDR3 here is CASSSTGYTEAFF. CDR3 nucleotides: TGTGCCAGCAGCTCGACAGGGTACACTGAAGCTTTCTTT.

This clone was detected a few times. Other nucleotide sequences in the sample specify the same CDR3. V gene TRBV7-2 combines with J gene TRBJ2-3; no definite D call. This CDR3 spans 14 amino acids. Germline CDR1 SGHTA, CDR2 FQGNSA. The V end lost 1 base, the J end lost 2 bases, and 7 bases lay between the germline ends. CDR3 sequence (DNA): TGTGCCAGCAGCTTAGGACTTGCCACAGATACGCAGTATTTT. The encoded protein is CASSLGLATDTQYF.

The rearrangement links TRBV10-3 to TRBJ2-1; TRBD1 aligns across 8 bases. CDR3 length equals 13 residues. Germline V gene data show CDR1 as ENHRY and CDR2 as SYGVKD. V was pared by 10 bases and J by 7 bases, with 9 bases of the junction left unmatched. Written as DNA, the CDR3 is TGTGCCACCCAGGACAGGGAAGGGAATGAGCAGTTCTTC. Its protein is CATQDREGNEQFF.

This clone is a singleton in its sample. V gene TRBV27 combines with J gene TRBJ2-2; 9 nucleotides align to TRBD2. Germline trimming cut 3 bases from V and 4 bases from J; bases unmatched to any gene: 3. Germline CDR1 is MNHEY and CDR2 is SMNVEV (reference sequence). This CDR3 is built from 15 residues. The CDR3 region has the DNA TGTGCCAGCAGTTTTCGCGGGAGGGCCACCGGGGAGCTGTTTTTT. Amino acid sequence: CASSFRGRATGELFF.

On this clone: Other nucleotide sequences in the sample specify the same CDR3. This sequence joins TRBV7-2 and TRBJ1-2; D is undetermined. Trimming took 1 base from V and 2 from J, leaving 8 bases between them. CDR1 is SGHTA and CDR2 is FQGNSA in the germline V gene. CDR3 length: 14 residues. CDR3 in DNA: TGTGCCAGCAGCTTAGTCGAGGGCAACTATGGCTACACCTTC. Translation gives CASSLVEGNYGYTF.

This sequence joins TRBV30 and TRBJ2-7, with 12 bases lining up with TRBD2. With V trimmed by 0 bases and J by 3 bases, 3 bases remained unmatched. Germline V gene data show CDR1 as GTSNPN and CDR2 as SVGIG (reference sequence). CDR3 length: 15 amino acids. CDR3 nucleotides: TGTGCCTGGAGTGTCGGACTAGCGGGAAACTACGAGCAGTACTTC. It encodes CAWSVGLAGNYEQYF.

As concerns this clone: Other DNA sequences of this sample code for an identical CDR3. The V and J genes are TRBV5-1 and TRBJ1-1, with TRBD1 matching 7 bases. Germline V gives CDR1 SGHRS, CDR2 YFSETQ. The junction had 4 bases not matched to a gene; V was cut back by 4 bases and J by 1 base. The CDR3 loop spans 14 amino acids. DNA of the CDR3: TGCGCCAGCAGCCCCGGGACAGCGAACACTGAAGCTTTCTTT. It specifies CASSPGTANTEAFF.

V is TRBV5-1 and J is TRBJ2-5; D gene uncertain. Trimming removed 1 base at V and 3 bases at J, with 19 bases between. Germline V lookup: CDR1 SGHRS, CDR2 YFSETQ. CDR3 length equals 17 residues. CDR3 nucleotides: TGCGCCAGCAGCTTGACGGGTTCGATAACTGGGGAAGAGACCCAGTACTTC. It codes for CASSLTGSITGEETQYF.

The V call is TRBV4-1, the J call TRBJ2-1; 11 bases line up with TRBD2. V shed 4 bases, J shed 6 bases, and the junction held 8 bases outside the gene matches. This CDR3 is 16 amino acids long. The germline CDR1 and CDR2 sequences are MGHRA and YSYEKL. DNA of the CDR3: TGCGCCAGCAGCCGCGACTTTAGCGGGAGGGTCAATGAGCAGTTCTTC. The encoded protein is CASSRDFSGRVNEQFF.

The chain uses TRBV5-4 and TRBJ2-1; D possibly corresponds to TRBD2 (5 bases). Germline values: CDR1 SGHNT, CDR2 YYREEE (reference sequence). The V end was cut by 5 bases, the J end by 7 bases, with 13 bases between. The CDR3 sequence is 13 residues long. The CDR3 is CASSPRLKNEQFF. The DNA for the CDR3 is TGTGCCAGCAGTCCCCGACTAAAAAATGAGCAGTTCTTC.

The chain joins TRBV29-1 to TRBJ2-5; D unresolved. The ends were cut back, 3 bases at V and 1 base at J, with 12 bases in the middle. The germline gives CDR1 SQVTM, CDR2 ANQGSEA. This CDR3 contains 14 residues. This chain's CDR3 is CSVEQLGAQETQYF. The CDR3 DNA reads TGCAGCGTTGAGCAGTTAGGAGCCCAAGAGACCCAGTACTTC.

The gene calls are TRBV10-3 and TRBJ2-3, with D uncertain. The CDR3 length is 12 residues. Germline V lookup: CDR1 ENHRY, CDR2 SYGVKD. Trimming left V 6 bases short and J 3 bases short, with 7 bases between. CDR3 loop: CAIRSDTDTQYF. The CDR3 nucleotides read TGTGCCATCAGGTCGGATACAGATACGCAGTATTTT.

CDR3 in DNA: TGTGCCAGCAGCCTCCAACAGGGGGCGCTTACCGGGGAGCTGTTTTTT. Protein sequence: CASSLQQGALTGELFF. This chain connects TRBV5-6 to TRBJ2-2; 9 nucleotides agree with TRBD1. With 4 bases clipped from V and 5 bases from J, the junction kept 9 bases outside the gene matches. The CDR3 is 16 residues long. Germline CDR1 and CDR2: SGHDT and YYEEEE. The complete variable domain, with remaining parts taken from reference TRBV5-6 and TRBJ2-2, reads DAGVTQSPTHLIKTRGQQVTLRCSPKSGHDTVSWYQQALGQGPQFIFQYYEEEERQRGNFPDRFSGHQFPNYSSELNVNALLLGDSALYLCASSLQQGALTGELFFGEGSRLTVL.

This clone occurred once. V is TRBV2 and J is TRBJ2-1; 9 bases line up with TRBD1. Germline assignment: CDR1 SNHLY and CDR2 FYNNEI. J lost 6 bases, V lost 8 bases, and 5 bases had no gene match. The CDR3 runs to 13 residues. CDR3 bases: TGTGCCAGCGGGACAGGGTTGGGCAATGAGCAGTTCTTC. It encodes CASGTGLGNEQFF.

CDR3 DNA sequence: TGTGCCTGGGGACAGGGCCGCACAGATACGCAGTATTTT. Translating gives CAWGQGRTDTQYF. The chain is built from TRBV30 and TRBJ2-3; 8 bases are a match to TRBD1. Germline trimming cut 5 bases from V and 1 base from J; bases unmatched to any gene: 2. From germline, CDR1 is GTSNPN and CDR2 SVGIG (reference sequence). CDR3 length equals 13 residues.

The chain carries TRBV9 and TRBJ2-4, with unresolved D. Trimming pared 4 bases from V and 1 base from J, leaving 9 bases between. The CDR3 has 14 amino acids. The germline CDR1 and CDR2 sequences are SGDLS and YYNGEE. The CDR3 DNA reads TGTGCCAGCAGCCCCCGGTGGGCCAAAAACATTCAGTACTTC. This gives the protein CASSPRWAKNIQYF.

The V gene is TRBV11-3, the J gene TRBJ2-2; the D gene is possibly TRBD1 (8 bases). The CDR3 is 15 amino acids. Trimming stripped 5 bases from V and 3 bases from J, with 13 bases between. Germline V CDR1 and CDR2: SGHNT, YENEEA. CDR3 DNA: TGTGCCAGCAGCCAGGGGGCGGGAGACACCGGGGAGCTGTTTTTT. Translating gives CASSQGAGDTGELFF.

As regards this clone: The junction departs from the called germline gene at one end, perhaps through a read error. This rearrangement joins TRBV4-3 to TRBJ2-5; 8 nucleotides match TRBD2. The CDR3 covers 15 residues. Germline CDR1 and CDR2: LGHNA and YSLEER. Here the CDR3 reads CASSQDSGLEPLKHF. In nucleotides, the CDR3 is TGCGCCAGCAGCCAAGATTCGGGACTAGAACCCCTAAAGCACTTC.

Turning to this clone: Germline and junction disagree at one end, which may indicate a read error. The chain uses TRBV5-1 and TRBJ1-4; tentative D call: TRBD1 (5 bases). The germline CDR1 and CDR2 sequences are SGHRS and YFSETQ. CDR3 length: 14 residues. CDR3 nucleotide sequence: TGCGCCAGCAGTTTGGAAAGGGGTAATGAAAAACTGTTTTTT. Protein product: CASSLERGNEKLFF.

The chain uses TRBV28 and TRBJ2-7, with TRBD2 identical over 7 bases. With 3 bases clipped from V and 6 bases from J, the junction kept 20 bases outside the gene matches. Germline V gene sequence: CDR1 MDHEN, CDR2 SYDVKM. The CDR3 totals 18 residues. The CDR3 DNA follows: TGTGCCAGCAGTTTTTCCCAAGGACTGGGGGGGAATAATCCCGAGCAGTACTTC. Amino acid sequence: CASSFSQGLGGNNPEQYF. Combining the CDR3 with reference TRBV28 and TRBJ2-7 gives the whole variable domain DVKVTQSSRYLVKRTGEKVFLECVQDMDHENMFWYRQDPGLGLRLIYFSYDVKMKEKGDIPEGYSVSREKKERFSLILESASTNQTSMYLCASSFSQGLGGNNPEQYFGPGTRLTVT.

The gene calls are TRBV7-6 and TRBJ2-1; D remains ambiguous. The CDR3 extends over 15 amino acids. V shed 1 base and J shed 6 bases, with 13 bases lying between them. Germline V lookup: CDR1 SGHVS, CDR2 FNYEAQ. The CDR3 here is CASSLVPLQSNEQFF. The CDR3, as DNA: TGTGCCAGCAGCTTAGTACCACTCCAGTCCAATGAGCAGTTCTTC. Complete variable domain (other parts from reference TRBV7-6 and TRBJ2-1): GAGVSQSPRYKVTKRGQDVALRCDPISGHVSLYWYRQALGQGPEFLTYFNYEAQQDKSGLPNDRFSAERPEGSISTLTIQRTEQRDSAMYRCASSLVPLQSNEQFFGPGTRLTVL.

The rearrangement links TRBV18 to TRBJ2-7; D perhaps matches TRBD1 (6 bases). Germline loops: CDR1 KGHSH, CDR2 LQKENI. V was cut by 4 bases and J by 2 bases, with 18 bases left in between. The CDR3 extends over 16 amino acids. CDR3 DNA: TGTGCCAGCTCACTCTTAGCTCAGACAGGAACCTACGAGCAGTACTTC. As protein: CASSLLAQTGTYEQYF.